Each of the 26 T cell receptor beta chains below was sequenced from the same sample in a study of blood T cell repertoires in COVID-19. Sequencing used immunoSEQ multiplex PCR; TCRdb keeps in-frame clones, though not all of them. This table holds about 99,000 clones, around 82% found once. The sequencing input was peripheral blood. The receptor source for this set is a human donor in a cohort sampled during active or convalescent COVID-19.

The chain has TRBV30 and TRBJ1-4, with D possibly being TRBD1 (5 bases). Per germline, CDR1 GTSNPN and CDR2 SVGIG (reference sequence). The CDR3 loop spans 15 amino acids. With 2 bases removed from V and 5 bases from J, the gap between germline ends came to 15 bases. The CDR3 DNA is TGTGCCTGGAGTAAGCGAACAGGAGCGAATGAAAAACTGTTTTTT. Amino acid sequence: CAWSKRTGANEKLFF.

This sequence joins TRBV2 and TRBJ2-3, with 7 bases matching TRBD2. This CDR3 comprises 17 residues. Per germline, CDR1 SNHLY and CDR2 FYNNEI. V was pared by 5 bases and J by 1 base, with 12 bases of the junction left unmatched. The CDR3 loop reads CASSFNPGEGGTDTQYF. The CDR3 DNA sequence: TGTGCCAGCAGTTTCAACCCGGGGGAGGGTGGCACAGATACGCAGTATTTT.

The count of this clone is one. The gene calls are TRBV5-6 and TRBJ1-2; 12 bases map to TRBD1. Per germline, CDR1 SGHDT and CDR2 YYEEEE. Unmatched junction bases numbered 13, after V lost 5 bases and J lost 8 bases. This CDR3 is 16 amino acids long. The CDR3, as DNA: TGTGCCAGCAGACCCTTCCCTACCGGGACAGGGGGCGGCTACACCTTC. Protein sequence: CASRPFPTGTGGGYTF.

The chain links TRBV6-6 to TRBJ1-1; TRBD1 matches at 9 bases. Germline assignment: CDR1 MNHNY and CDR2 SVGAGI (reference sequence). The trim removed 7 bases at V and 5 bases at J, leaving 5 bases unmatched. CDR3 length: 13 amino acids. CDR3: CASTGTGRTEAFF. The CDR3 DNA sequence: TGTGCCAGCACCGGGACAGGGAGGACTGAAGCTTTCTTT.

This chain connects TRBV7-3 to TRBJ2-7; 13 bases align to TRBD2. J lost 4 bases, V lost 1 base, and 7 bases had no gene match. Germline-derived CDR1 and CDR2 are SGHTA and FQGTGA. CDR3 length: 17 residues. This chain's CDR3 is CASSLSTGTSGEYEQYF. CDR3 in DNA: TGTGCCAGCAGCTTAAGTACGGGGACTAGCGGGGAATACGAGCAGTACTTC.

The chain joins TRBV19 to TRBJ1-5, with D perhaps matching TRBD1 (6 bases). CDR1 and CDR2 (germline): LNHDA, SQIVND (reference sequence). The CDR3 length is 14 residues. The V gene lost 3 bases and the J gene lost 8 bases, with 14 bases spanning the gap. CDR3: CASSIIWGLEPQHF. As DNA, the CDR3 is TGTGCCAGTAGTATCATTTGGGGGCTAGAGCCCCAGCATTTT.

V is TRBV9 and J is TRBJ1-1; D gene ambiguous. Germline-derived CDR1 and CDR2 are SGDLS and YYNGEE. The V end lost 6 bases, the J end lost 3 bases, and 12 bases lay between the germline ends. The CDR3 contains 13 residues. The CDR3: CASKGYGDTEAFF. CDR3 sequence (DNA): TGTGCCAGCAAGGGTTACGGGGACACTGAAGCTTTCTTT.

This clone was detected only a few times. V and J are TRBV7-6 and TRBJ2-3, with D maybe TRBD1 (5 bases). CDR3 length equals 15 residues. Germline CDR1 SGHVS, CDR2 FNYEAQ. The V end was cut by 5 bases, the J end by 1 base, with 13 bases between. CDR3 bases: TGTGCCAGCAGCCCTGGGGCTCAGCGCACAGATACGCAGTATTTT. Protein sequence: CASSPGAQRTDTQYF.

The J gene is TRBJ2-1, the V gene TRBV5-1; TRBD2 matches 8 bases. The germline V gene has CDR1 SGHRS and CDR2 YFSETQ. The CDR3 has 15 residues. Germline trimming cut 4 bases from V and 3 bases from J; bases unmatched to any gene: 6. In nucleotides, the CDR3 is TGCGCCAGCAGCATCGGGGGGGCGAACTACAATGAGCAGTTCTTC. This gives the protein CASSIGGANYNEQFF.

The chain links TRBV11-1 to TRBJ1-4; no clear D. Between the trimmed V and J ends, which lost 1 base and 1 base, there was a span of 7 bases. CDR1 is SGHAT and CDR2 is FQDESV in the germline V gene (reference sequence). CDR3 length: 15 residues. The CDR3 here is CASSLGAETNEKLFF. The CDR3 nucleotides read TGTGCCAGCAGCTTAGGGGCCGAAACTAATGAAAAACTGTTTTTT.

V is TRBV11-3 and J is TRBJ2-1; 7 nucleotides agree with TRBD2. Germline CDR1 and CDR2: SGHNT and YENEEA. With 6 bases clipped from V and 0 bases from J, the junction kept 11 bases outside the gene matches. This CDR3 is 17 amino acids long. The DNA for the CDR3 is TGTGCCAGCAGGGGGGGAGGGGCACTCATCTCCTACAATGAGCAGTTCTTC. Its protein product is CASRGGGALISYNEQFF.

The chain employs TRBV4-1 and TRBJ2-7, with a possible D match to TRBD2 (5 bases). This CDR3 region has 16 residues. Trimming took off 0 bases at V and 3 bases at J, with 15 bases between the two ends. CDR1 is MGHRA and CDR2 is YSYEKL in the germline V gene. CDR3 sequence reads: CASSQDAGPSFYEQYF. CDR3 bases: TGCGCCAGCAGCCAAGATGCGGGCCCTAGTTTCTACGAGCAGTACTTC.

The rearrangement links TRBV3-1 (or the pseudogene TRBV3-2) to TRBJ1-5, with 9 bases aligning to TRBD1. The CDR3 spans 15 residues. Germline V gives CDR1 LGHDT, CDR2 YNNKEL (reference sequence). V shed 2 bases and J 4 bases; nucleotides not matched to a gene: 3. The CDR3 sequence: CASSQNRGQNQPQHF. The CDR3 DNA reads TGTGCCAGCAGCCAAAACAGGGGGCAGAATCAGCCCCAGCATTTT.

V is TRBV5-1 and J is TRBJ2-3; TRBD2 matches 9 bases. The junction had 3 bases not matched to a gene; V was cut back by 0 bases and J by 1 base. The germline CDR1 and CDR2 sequences are SGHRS and YFSETQ. The CDR3 totals 16 residues. The CDR3 protein is CASSLAVAGGTDTQYF. In DNA form, the CDR3 reads TGCGCCAGCAGCTTGGCGGTAGCGGGGGGCACAGATACGCAGTATTTT.

This sequence joins TRBV11-2 and TRBJ2-5; D may be TRBD1 (5 bases). The length of the CDR3 is 13 residues. Germline V gene lookup returns CDR1 SGHAT and CDR2 FQNNGV. Trimming took 4 bases from V and 9 from J, leaving 15 bases between them. CDR3 nucleotides: TGTGCCAGCAGCTGGGCTCCACAGGAGTCCCAGTACTTC. It encodes CASSWAPQESQYF. Using reference TRBV11-2 and TRBJ2-5 for the parts outside the CDR3, the full variable domain is EAGVAQSPRYKIIEKRQSVAFWCNPISGHATLYWYQQILGQGPKLLIQFQNNGVVDDSQLPKDRFSAERLKGVDSTLKIQPAKLEDSAVYLCASSWAPQESQYFGPGTRLLVL.

This rearrangement joins TRBV14 to TRBJ1-5; D is ambiguous. The CDR3 loop spans 13 amino acids. Germline assignment: CDR1 SGHDN and CDR2 FVKESK. The V end was cut by 1 base, the J end by 4 bases, with 5 bases between. CDR3 residues: CASSQAGNQPQHF. The DNA for the CDR3 is TGTGCCAGCAGCCAAGCAGGTAATCAGCCCCAGCATTTT.

This clone was found a few times. The chain carries TRBV5-1 and TRBJ2-7; 7 nucleotides line up with TRBD1. Trimming cost V 4 bases and J 6 bases; bases outside gene matches: 10. The germline CDR1 and CDR2 sequences are SGHRS and YFSETQ. The CDR3 loop spans 14 amino acids. The CDR3 loop is CASSGDRVWSEQYF. CDR3 nucleotide sequence: TGCGCCAGCAGCGGTGACAGGGTATGGTCCGAGCAGTACTTC.

The gene calls are TRBV29-1 and TRBJ1-1; D possibly corresponds to TRBD1 (5 bases). Germline V gene sequence: CDR1 SQVTM, CDR2 ANQGSEA. The CDR3 length is 14 residues. The CDR3 loop reads CSGKRQNMNTEAFF. The CDR3 DNA sequence: TGCAGTGGTAAAAGACAGAATATGAACACTGAAGCTTTCTTT.

The chain uses TRBV29-1 and TRBJ1-1; 7 nucleotides align to TRBD1. Germline trimming cut 4 bases from V and 1 base from J; bases unmatched to any gene: 3. CDR3 size: 13 residues. CDR1 is SQVTM, CDR2 ANQGSEA, per germline. The CDR3 DNA reads as TGCAGCGTTGCCGGGACAGCGAACACTGAAGCTTTCTTT. This sequence encodes CSVAGTANTEAFF.

This clone has only a few counts. The chain couples TRBV27 to TRBJ2-2, with 9 bases matching TRBD1. V gave up 3 bases and J gave up 5 bases; unmatched junction bases: 7. CDR1 MNHEY and CDR2 SMNVEV come from the germline V gene (reference sequence). The CDR3 runs 16 residues. CDR3 residues: CASSFQGTGTTGELFF. CDR3 bases: TGTGCCAGCAGTTTTCAAGGGACAGGGACGACCGGGGAGCTGTTTTTT.

This rearrangement joins TRBV6-1 to TRBJ1-5, with D possibly TRBD1 on 6 matching bases. Germline V CDR1 and CDR2: MNHNS, SASEGT. Trimming shortened V by 0 bases and J by 11 bases, and 17 bases separated the two germline ends. The length of the CDR3 is 15 residues. This CDR3 is CASSEAPGQGSTQHF. CDR3 bases: TGTGCCAGCAGTGAAGCGCCCGGCCAGGGGTCGACCCAGCATTTT.

The rearrangement links TRBV30 to TRBJ1-4; a possible D gene is TRBD1 (6 bases). V was trimmed by 7 bases and J by 7 bases, leaving 16 bases between them. The CDR3 is 13 amino acids. CDR1 and CDR2 from the germline V gene are GTSNPN and SVGIG (reference sequence). The CDR3 reads CAFLGPGVEKLFF. For the CDR3, the DNA is TGTGCCTTCCTGGGGCCAGGGGTTGAAAAACTGTTTTTT. Supplemented by reference TRBV30 and TRBJ1-4, the full variable domain reads SQTIHQWPATLVQPVGSPLSLECTVEGTSNPNLYWYRQAAGRGLQLLFYSVGIGQISSEVPQNLSASRPQDRQFILSSKKLLLSDSGFYLCAFLGPGVEKLFFGSGTQLSVL.

J is TRBJ2-1 and V is TRBV11-2; no firm D call. Trimming pared 5 bases from V and 10 bases from J, leaving 9 bases between. Germline V gene sequence: CDR1 SGHAT, CDR2 FQNNGV. The CDR3 totals 11 residues. CDR3 protein: CASSPMREQFF. The CDR3 DNA sequence: TGTGCCAGCAGCCCCATGAGGGAGCAGTTCTTC. Variable domain in full (rest from reference TRBV11-2 and TRBJ2-1): EAGVAQSPRYKIIEKRQSVAFWCNPISGHATLYWYQQILGQGPKLLIQFQNNGVVDDSQLPKDRFSAERLKGVDSTLKIQPAKLEDSAVYLCASSPMREQFFGPGTRLTVL.

This chain connects TRBV11-3 to TRBJ1-6; D unresolved. V lost 2 bases, J lost 2 bases, and 13 bases lay in between. This CDR3 has 17 amino acids. The germline gives CDR1 SGHNT, CDR2 YENEEA. In DNA, the CDR3 is TGTGCCAGCAGCTTACTTTCCTCCCCCGCCTATAATTCACCCCTCCACTTT. Translation gives CASSLLSSPAYNSPLHF. Complete variable domain (other parts from reference TRBV11-3 and TRBJ1-6): EAGVVQSPRYKIIEKKQPVAFWCNPISGHNTLYWYLQNLGQGPELLIRYENEEAVDDSQLPKDRFSAERLKGVDSTLKIQPAELGDSAVYLCASSLLSSPAYNSPLHFGNGTRLTVT.

V usage is TRBV19 and J usage is TRBJ1-3, with unresolved D. Per the germline V gene, CDR1 is LNHDA and CDR2 is SQIVND (reference sequence). The length of the CDR3 is 13 residues. The V end was cut by 9 bases, the J end by 2 bases, with 11 bases between. The DNA for the CDR3 is TGTGCCAGCGCTGACACGGCTGGAAACACCATATATTTT. Residues: CASADTAGNTIYF.

The CDR3 DNA reads as TGTGCCAGCAGCTTAGAGGGCAGGGGGCGCGATCAGCCCCAGCATTTT. This gives the protein CASSLEGRGRDQPQHF. The V and J genes are TRBV11-2 and TRBJ1-5, with TRBD1 identical over 8 bases. From germline, CDR1 is SGHAT and CDR2 FQNNGV. The V and J ends lost 0 bases and 5 bases, in that order; junction bases with no gene match: 6. The CDR3 length is 16 residues.